Below, 20 T cell receptor beta chains from the same sample are listed, as sequenced in a study of T cells in Graves' hyperthyroidism and ophthalmopathy (dated by TCRdb to about 2019). Libraries were prepared through multiplex PCR. The instrument given in TCRdb is Illumina HiSeq 2000. Amplification of TCR beta CDR3 regions was carried out from RNA transcripts. For the first round of RT-PCR on the TCR CDR3, the HTBI primer set was used together with the Qiagen OneStep RT-PCR kit. The public sequencing data were trimmed at Q25 with fastp and processed into clonotypes with MiXCR by TCRdb, which kept only in-frame beta chains. Rows with a matching CDR3 protein are joined into one entry that keeps the most common DNA and genes. The sample table shows about 290,000 distinct CDR3 sequences, and roughly 13% are seen once. The ten largest make up roughly 8.2% of the sample. Sequenced: blood. The receptors stem from a woman in her thirties or forties with Graves' hyperthyroidism.

This clonotype appeared many times. The DNA for the CDR3 is TGTGCCAGCATGGAGCGGGTCGGGCCCCCCGGGGAGCTGTTTTTT. Protein sequence: CASMERVGPPGELFF. The chain joins TRBV25-1 to TRBJ2-2; the D gene is possibly TRBD2 (6 bases). CDR3 length: 15 residues. Trimming stripped 7 bases from V and 6 bases from J, with 18 bases between. Germline loops: CDR1 MGHDK, CDR2 SYGVNS.

This clonotype was counted many times. The CDR3 nucleotides are TGTGCCAGCAGCCAAGATTGGGGTGGGGCGACAACTGAAGCTTTCTTT. Its translation: CASSQDWGGATTEAFF. J is TRBJ1-1 and V is TRBV4-2, with D tentatively TRBD1 (5 bases). The germline gives CDR1 LGHNA, CDR2 YNFKEQ. V lost 0 bases, J lost 5 bases, and 16 bases lay in between. The CDR3 consists of 16 residues.

This clonotype appeared many times. The J gene is TRBJ1-1, the V gene TRBV20-1, with 7 bases that match TRBD1. V was clipped by 8 bases and J by 8 bases; unmatched bases: 14. Germline V gives CDR1 DFQATT, CDR2 SNEGSKA (reference sequence). This CDR3 comprises 13 residues. In DNA form, the CDR3 reads TGCAGTCCCGCCGGGGGGGGACAGAGGGAAGCTTTCTTT. The encoded protein is CSPAGGGQREAFF.

At least ten counts were recorded for this clonotype. The chain has TRBV6-1 and TRBJ2-1; 8 bases are a match to TRBD2. The CDR3 has 15 residues. Unmatched junction bases numbered 8, after V lost 6 bases and J lost 4 bases. The germline CDR1 and CDR2 sequences are MNHNS and SASEGT. The CDR3 sequence is CASSKVAGLYNEQFF. In nucleotides, the CDR3 is TGTGCCAGCAGCAAAGTAGCGGGGTTATACAATGAGCAGTTCTTC.

In this sample, this clonotype turned up many times. The chain couples TRBV14 to TRBJ2-1; D gene ambiguous. V was shortened by 6 bases and J by 2 bases, with 8 bases between the two germline ends. The germline V gene encodes CDR1 SGHDN and CDR2 FVKESK. This CDR3 is built from 13 residues. The CDR3 coding sequence is TGTGCCAGCAGGGCCTTCCCCTACAATGAGCAGTTCTTC. This encodes CASRAFPYNEQFF.

Many counts were recorded for this clonotype. This chain joins TRBV6-2 or TRBV6-3 and TRBJ1-1; D gene uncertain. The CDR3 extends over 12 amino acids. The V and J ends lost 4 bases and 10 bases respectively, with 13 bases between them. CDR1 MNHEY and CDR2 SVGEGT come from the germline V gene. CDR3 in DNA: TGTGCCAGCAGTTCCACCCCCAGTGGAGCTTTCTTT. Protein product: CASSSTPSGAFF.

The chain combines TRBV18 with TRBJ2-1, with 7 bases identical to TRBD2. This CDR3 has 13 residues. CDR1 and CDR2 (germline): KGHSH, LQKENI. V gave up 5 bases and J gave up 6 bases; unmatched junction bases: 4. The DNA for the CDR3 is TGTGCCAGCTCATTAGCGGGTTCCAATGAGCAGTTCTTC. This codes for CASSLAGSNEQFF.

This clonotype has at least ten counts. The rearrangement joins TRBV20-1 to TRBJ1-2, with unresolved D. Germline lookup yields CDR1 DFQATT and CDR2 SNEGSKA (reference sequence). V gave up 5 bases and J gave up 0 bases, with 10 bases separating them. This CDR3 region has 13 residues. The CDR3 sequence is CSALQRANYGYTF. DNA of the CDR3: TGCAGTGCTCTACAGAGAGCTAACTATGGCTACACCTTC.

Many counts were recorded for this clonotype. The V call is TRBV15, the J call TRBJ2-7; 10 bases match TRBD2. The CDR3 consists of 15 residues. The V and J ends lost 5 bases and 1 base, in that order; junction bases with no gene match: 5. CDR1 is LNHNV, CDR2 YYDKDF, per germline (reference sequence). For the CDR3, the DNA is TGTGCCACCAGCGTCCGACTAGCGGGTTCCTACGAGCAGTACTTC. Its translation: CATSVRLAGSYEQYF. Using reference TRBV15 and TRBJ2-7 for the parts outside the CDR3, the full variable domain is DAMVIQNPRYQVTQFGKPVTLSCSQTLNHNVMYWYQQKSSQAPKLLFHYYDKDFNNEADTPDNFQSRRPNTSFCFLDIRSPGLGDTAMYLCATSVRLAGSYEQYFGPGTRLTVT.

This clonotype was recorded a few times. V is TRBV28 and J is TRBJ2-3; tentatively, D is TRBD1 or TRBD2 (5 bases each). V was pared by 3 bases and J by 4 bases, with 14 bases between. From germline, CDR1 is MDHEN and CDR2 SYDVKM. The CDR3 loop spans 15 amino acids. CDR3 residues: CASSFGTLPPDTQYF. The CDR3 region has the DNA TGTGCCAGCAGTTTTGGGACCCTACCACCAGATACGCAGTATTTT.

The table lists this clonotype with a few counts. A much bigger clone sits one base away, suggesting this may be a read error. The chain carries TRBV12-3 or TRBV12-4 and TRBJ2-2; 7 nucleotides align to TRBD1. The CDR3 contains 15 residues. The CDR3 DNA is TGTGCCGGCAGGACCGGGACAGTCTTGACCGGGGAGCTGTTTTTT. This translates into CAGRTGTVLTGELFF.

Concerning this clonotype itself: Mismatch with germline at one junction end may stem from a read error. The J gene is TRBJ1-5, the V gene TRBV9; D is perhaps TRBD1 (6 bases). The CDR3 spans 15 residues. Germline V gene sequence: CDR1 SGDLS, CDR2 YYNGEE. This CDR3 reads CASGVFRGPDQPQHF. CDR3 DNA sequence: TGTGCCAGCGGCGTTTTCAGGGGACCCGATCAGCCCCAGCATTTT.

In its sample, this clonotype was seen once. The V gene is TRBV28, the J gene TRBJ1-4; D remains ambiguous. V was clipped by 7 bases and J by 8 bases, with 11 bases between them. Germline CDR1 reads MDHEN; CDR2 reads SYDVKM. This CDR3 contains 12 residues. The CDR3 reads CASTAGREKLFF. The CDR3 nucleotides are TGTGCCAGCACTGCAGGCCGCGAAAAACTGTTTTTT.

This clonotype was picked up many times. The rearrangement uses TRBV27 and TRBJ2-3, with TRBD2 matching over 9 bases. Trimming at V came to 8 bases and at J to 2 bases, leaving 8 bases not matched to a gene. The germline CDR1 and CDR2 sequences are MNHEY and SMNVEV (reference sequence). This CDR3 region has 15 residues. CDR3 nucleotide sequence: TGTGCCAGCGGACGGAGCGGGAGGAACACAGATACGCAGTATTTT. Translated, it gives CASGRSGRNTDTQYF.

The sample holds many counts of this clonotype. The chain is built from TRBV28 and TRBJ1-1, with 7 bases matching TRBD1. Losses at the gene ends were 5 bases for V and 0 bases for J; bases not matched to a gene: 6. There are 15 residues in the CDR3. The germline V gene encodes CDR1 MDHEN and CDR2 SYDVKM. The CDR3 region is CASSAEDRMNTEAFF. For the CDR3, the DNA is TGTGCCAGCAGTGCGGAGGACAGGATGAACACTGAAGCTTTCTTT.

This clonotype was seen ten or more times. V is TRBV2 and J is TRBJ2-7; 11 bases map to TRBD2. The CDR3 is 14 residues long. Germline V gives CDR1 SNHLY, CDR2 FYNNEI. Trimming cost V 4 bases and J 3 bases; bases outside gene matches: 2. The CDR3 coding sequence is TGTGCCAGCAGTGGACTAGCGGGAAACTACGAGCAGTACTTC. Its protein product is CASSGLAGNYEQYF.

At least ten counts were recorded for this clonotype. The rearrangement links TRBV2 to TRBJ2-3, with TRBD2 as a possible D gene (5 bases). V lost 7 bases to trimming and J lost 4 bases, with 18 bases between them. Germline CDR1 and CDR2: SNHLY and FYNNEI. The CDR3 contains 15 residues. The CDR3 here is CASTPGRGSADTQYF. The CDR3 nucleotides read TGTGCCAGCACGCCCGGTCGTGGGAGCGCAGATACGCAGTATTTT.

Note on this clonotype: A far larger clone is a single base away, which makes a read error likely. This chain links TRBV12-3 or TRBV12-4 with TRBJ2-3; D perhaps matches TRBD2 (5 bases). The CDR3 extends over 11 amino acids. Trimming removed 7 bases from V and 6 bases from J, with 8 bases in between. CDR3 sequence: CASNRGDTQYF. CDR3 bases: TGTGCCAGCAACCGCGGGGATACGCAGTATTTT.

This chain joins TRBV18 and TRBJ1-1; D possibly corresponds to TRBD1 (5 bases). With 4 bases removed from V and 4 bases from J, the gap between germline ends came to 25 bases. CDR3 length: 18 amino acids. Germline-derived CDR1 and CDR2 are KGHSH and LQKENI. This CDR3 reads CASSRLSFLSGISTEAFF. The CDR3 coding sequence is TGTGCCAGCTCACGCCTCAGCTTCTTGTCAGGGATCAGCACTGAAGCTTTCTTT.

Ten or more counts support this clonotype. The rearrangement links TRBV28 to TRBJ2-7; D is possibly TRBD1 (5 bases). CDR3 size: 15 residues. Germline V lookup: CDR1 MDHEN, CDR2 SYDVKM. The V and J ends lost 7 bases and 3 bases respectively, with 19 bases between them. The CDR3 nucleotides are TGTGCCAGCACCGACCGCAGGGATACCCTCTACGAGCAGTACTTC. It translates to CASTDRRDTLYEQYF.